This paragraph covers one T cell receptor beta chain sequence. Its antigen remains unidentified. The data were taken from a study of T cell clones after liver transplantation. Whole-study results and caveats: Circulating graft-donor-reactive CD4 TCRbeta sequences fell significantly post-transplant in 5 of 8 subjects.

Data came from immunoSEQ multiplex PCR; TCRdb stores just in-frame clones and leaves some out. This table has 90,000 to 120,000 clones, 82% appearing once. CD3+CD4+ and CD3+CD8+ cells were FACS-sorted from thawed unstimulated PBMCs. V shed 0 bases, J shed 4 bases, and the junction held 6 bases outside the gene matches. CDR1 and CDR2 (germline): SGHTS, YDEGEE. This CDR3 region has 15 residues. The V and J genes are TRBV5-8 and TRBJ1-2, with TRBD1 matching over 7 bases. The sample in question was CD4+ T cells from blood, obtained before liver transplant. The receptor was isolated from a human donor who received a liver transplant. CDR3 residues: CASSLAGTDTYGYTF. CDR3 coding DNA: TGTGCCAGCAGCTTGGCCGGGACAGATACCTATGGCTACACCTTC.